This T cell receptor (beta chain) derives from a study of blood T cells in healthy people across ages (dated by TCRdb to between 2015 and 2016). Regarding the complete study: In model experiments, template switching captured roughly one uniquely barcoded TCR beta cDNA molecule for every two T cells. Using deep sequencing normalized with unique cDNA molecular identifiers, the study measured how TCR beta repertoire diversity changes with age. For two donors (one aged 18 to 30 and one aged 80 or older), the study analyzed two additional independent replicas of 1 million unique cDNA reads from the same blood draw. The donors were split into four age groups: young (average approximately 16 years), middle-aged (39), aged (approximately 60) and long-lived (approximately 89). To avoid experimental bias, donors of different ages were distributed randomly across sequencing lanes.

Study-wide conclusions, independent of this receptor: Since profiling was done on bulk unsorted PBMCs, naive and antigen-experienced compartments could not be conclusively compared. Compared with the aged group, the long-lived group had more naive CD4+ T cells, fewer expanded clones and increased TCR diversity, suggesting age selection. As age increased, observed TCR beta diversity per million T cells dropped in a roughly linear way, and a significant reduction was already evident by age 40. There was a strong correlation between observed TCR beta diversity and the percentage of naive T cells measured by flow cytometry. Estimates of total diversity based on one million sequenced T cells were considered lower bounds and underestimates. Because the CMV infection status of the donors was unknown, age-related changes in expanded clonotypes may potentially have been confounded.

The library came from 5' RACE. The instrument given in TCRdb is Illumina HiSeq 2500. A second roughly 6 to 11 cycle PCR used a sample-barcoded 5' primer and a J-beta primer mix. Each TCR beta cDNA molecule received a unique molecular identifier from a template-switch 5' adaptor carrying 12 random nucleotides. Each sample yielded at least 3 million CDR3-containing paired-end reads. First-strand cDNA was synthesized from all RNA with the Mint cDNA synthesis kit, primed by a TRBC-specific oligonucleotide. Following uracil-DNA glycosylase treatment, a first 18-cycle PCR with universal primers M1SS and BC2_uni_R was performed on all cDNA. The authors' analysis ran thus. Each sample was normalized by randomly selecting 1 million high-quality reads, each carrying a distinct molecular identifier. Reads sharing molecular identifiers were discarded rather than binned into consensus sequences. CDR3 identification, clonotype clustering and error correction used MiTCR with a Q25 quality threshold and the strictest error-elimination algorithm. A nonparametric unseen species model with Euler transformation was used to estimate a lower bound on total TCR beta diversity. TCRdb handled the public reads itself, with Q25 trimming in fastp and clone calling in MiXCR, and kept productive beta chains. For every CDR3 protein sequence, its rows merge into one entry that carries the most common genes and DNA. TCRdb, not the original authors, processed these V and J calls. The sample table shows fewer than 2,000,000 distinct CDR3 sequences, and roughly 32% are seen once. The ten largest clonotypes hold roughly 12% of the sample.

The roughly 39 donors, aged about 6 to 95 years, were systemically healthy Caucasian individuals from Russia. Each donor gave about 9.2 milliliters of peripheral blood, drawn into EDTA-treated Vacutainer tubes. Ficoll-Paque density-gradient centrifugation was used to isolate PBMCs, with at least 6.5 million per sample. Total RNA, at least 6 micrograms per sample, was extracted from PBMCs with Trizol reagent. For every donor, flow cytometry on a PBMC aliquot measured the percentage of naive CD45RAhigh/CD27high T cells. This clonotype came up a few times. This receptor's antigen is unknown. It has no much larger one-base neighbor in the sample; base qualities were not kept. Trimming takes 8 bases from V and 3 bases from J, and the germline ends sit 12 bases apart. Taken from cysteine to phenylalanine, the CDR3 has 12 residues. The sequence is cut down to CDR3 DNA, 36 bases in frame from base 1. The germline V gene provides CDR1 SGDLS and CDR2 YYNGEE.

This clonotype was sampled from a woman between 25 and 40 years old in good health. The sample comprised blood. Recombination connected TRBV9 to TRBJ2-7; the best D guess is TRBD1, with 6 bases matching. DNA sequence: TGTGCCAGAACAGGGTCTCTCTACGAGCAGTACTTC. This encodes CARTGSLYEQYF.